The present T cell receptor beta chain was sequenced within a study of cytomegalovirus exposure and HLA in healthy donors. Whole-study context: Unique TCRs from HLA-typed donors, roughly 89 million of them, were held in an early data release. Study-level findings and limits: Most sequenced TCRs were rare (though some public TCRs occurred in many donors). Presence/absence comparisons presumed near-even sequencing depth among donors.

PCR amplification relied on 60 Vbeta primers (plus 13 Jbeta primers). The method was immunoSEQ multiplex PCR; TCRdb's version includes in-frame clones alone and lacks a portion of them. The sample lists about 160,000 clones, around 69% occurring once. This clone showed up just a few times. Its cognate antigen is unknown. CDR1 is SGDLS and CDR2 is YYNGEE in the germline V gene. V lost 0 bases, J lost 2 bases, and 10 bases lay in between. CDR3 length: 15 residues. The chain is built from TRBV9 and TRBJ2-3; D perhaps matches TRBD2 (5 bases). Sequenced input: PBMCs. The receptor's source is a woman in her twenties or thirties in good health and CMV-seronegative. CDR3 protein: CASSVGRVSTDTQYF. CDR3 sequence (DNA): TGTGCCAGCAGCGTAGGGCGGGTCTCCACAGATACGCAGTATTTT. Full variable domain (missing parts from reference TRBV9 and TRBJ2-3): DSGVTQTPKHLITATGQRVTLRCSPRSGDLSVYWYQQSLDQGLQFLIQYYNGEERAKGNILERFSAQQFPDLHSELNLSSLELGDSALYFCASSVGRVSTDTQYFGPGTRLTVL.